The entry below describes one T cell receptor (beta chain). Antigen specificity is unknown. Both 60 Vbeta primers and 13 Jbeta primers went into the PCR. TCRdb's copy holds only in-frame clones and misses some; the assay was immunoSEQ multiplex PCR. The data contain some 180,000 clones, less than 80% of them singletons. These data belong to a study of cytomegalovirus exposure and HLA in healthy donors. Notes on the study in general: Analysis was performed later, and it showed HLA-associated TCR beta chains to be more clonally expanded than equally common others.

This CDR3 has 15 residues. The ends were cut back, 8 bases at V and 3 bases at J, with 17 bases in the middle. Looked up from germline, CDR1 is MNHNS and CDR2 is SASEGT. The chain links TRBV6-1 to TRBJ1-3; a weak D match, TRBD1 (5 bases). The sample consisted of PBMCs. The sequence derives from a woman in her 30s in good health and CMV-seropositive. The CDR3 DNA is TGTGCCAGCTATGGGGCAGGGAAGCTTGGAAACACCATATATTTT. Translating gives CASYGAGKLGNTIYF.